The rows below give T cell receptor beta chains drawn from one sample of a study of CD8+CD57+ T cells in acquired aplastic anemia. One entry per CDR3 protein results from TCRdb running MiXCR on the reads. Of 150,000 to 200,000 distinct CDR3 sequences listed, about half are singletons. The sequencing sample was made of sorted CD4+, CD8+, or CD8+CD57+ T cells (not recorded which) from PBMCs. These receptors all stem from a human donor with aplastic anemia. CDR3s include the opening cysteine and the closing phenylalanine or tryptophan. A D gene is named only where the DNA matches it firmly. Clone size is shown for a subset of rows, as once, few, many or a class of expanded clone.

d_call j_call v_call clone_size cdr3_nt cdr3_aa
. TRBJ1-5 TRBV12-3/TRBV12-4 many TGTGCCAGCACTTGGGGAGGTTCCTCTAGCAATCAGCCCCAGCATTTT CASTWGGSSSNQPQHF
. TRBJ1-1 TRBV20-1 . TGCAGTGCCCGGTCTGGGGCACAGAATACTGAAGCTCTCTTT CSARSGAQNTEALF
TRBD2 TRBJ2-3 TRBV30 . TGTGCCTGGGGTAATGGACTAGCGCCTAGCACAGATACGCAGTATTTT CAWGNGLAPSTDTQYF
. TRBJ2-2 TRBV29-1 many TGCAGCGTTGGACAGATGAACACCGGGGAGCTGTTTTTT CSVGQMNTGELFF
TRBD2 TRBJ2-7 TRBV7-6 . TGTGCCAGCAGCCCCGGGACTAGCGGGAGTCTATTGTACGAGCAGTACTTC CASSPGTSGSLLYEQYF
. TRBJ1-1 TRBV12-3/TRBV12-4 many TGTGCCAGCAGTTTAACACGGTGGACTGAAGCTTTCTTT CASSLTRWTEAFF
. TRBJ2-5 TRBV10-3 many TGTGCCATCAGTGATTGGCTAGCGCTCCAAGAGACCCAGTACTTC CAISDWLALQETQYF
TRBD1 TRBJ1-6 TRBV5-1 many TGCGCCAGCAGCAGGGGACAGGGGGCGGATTCACCCCTCCACTTT CASSRGQGADSPLHF
. TRBJ2-1 TRBV10-3 . TGTGCCATCAGTGAAGGACTATCGTTTGTGGCGGTCTACAATGAGCAGTTCTTC CAISEGLSFVAVYNEQFF
TRBD1 TRBJ2-7 TRBV20-1 many TGCAGTGCAACGGACAGGGGGCTGGACGAGCAGTACTTC CSATDRGLDEQYF
TRBD1 TRBJ1-2 TRBV10-3 many TGTGCCATCAGTGAGTCAGGCAGGGGGGGCTACACCTTC CAISESGRGGYTF
. TRBJ1-3 TRBV15 . TGTGCCACCAGCAGAGATGGAGATTCTGGAAACACCATATATTTT CATSRDGDSGNTIYF
TRBD1 TRBJ1-5 TRBV20-1 . TGCAGTGCCAGCAGACGACCGGGACAGGGACATTATAGCAATCAGCCCCAGCATTTT CSASRRPGQGHYSNQPQHF
TRBD1 TRBJ2-7 TRBV7-8 . TGTGCCAGCAGCCCCCCAGGGACAGGGTGGAACGAGCAGTACTTC CASSPPGTGWNEQYF